This T cell receptor beta chain was captured in a study of patients and donors after allogeneic stem cell transplantation. TCRdb itself ran the RT-PCR reads through MiXCR, one entry per CDR3 protein. The data contain 150,000 to 200,000 distinct CDR3 sequences, approximately 28% of them singletons. This clonotype was seen many times. This clonotype originated in a human donor who was either an allogeneic HSCT recipient or a stem cell or donor lymphocyte infusion donor (not recorded which). It is not recorded whose cells these are; they may come from a transplant donor. The sample taken for sequencing was blood, either unsorted or a sorted T cell fraction (not recorded which).

This chain's CDR3 is CSVEGTAFGNTIYF. The CDR3 bases are TGCAGCGTTGAAGGGACAGCCTTTGGAAACACCATATATTTT. V and J are TRBV29-1 and TRBJ1-3; D is perhaps TRBD1 (6 bases). The CDR3 contains 14 residues. Germline V lookup: CDR1 SQVTM, CDR2 ANQGSEA. Trimming took 1 base from V and 3 from J, leaving 10 bases between them.